The 13 T cell receptor beta chains below were found in one sample sequenced in a study of blood T cells in healthy people across ages. Sample-barcoded 5' priming and a J-beta primer mix drove a second PCR of roughly 6 to 12 cycles. TCRdb re-derived calls from the 5' RACE reads in MiXCR, one entry per CDR3 protein. Of hundreds of thousands of distinct CDR3 sequences listed, around 54% are singletons. Sequencing was done on a sample of blood. These TCRs come from a man aged 55-75 years in good health.

The CDR3 coding sequence is TGCGCCAGCAGCCCTGACAGGGATCGGAGCACTGAAGCTTTCTTT. Encoded protein: CASSPDRDRSTEAFF. V and J are TRBV5-1 and TRBJ1-1; TRBD1 matches at 7 bases. Germline lookup yields CDR1 SGHRS and CDR2 YFSETQ. This CDR3 is built from 15 residues. J gave up 4 bases and V 4 bases, and 10 bases lay outside the gene matches. Full variable domain (remainder filled in from reference TRBV5-1 and TRBJ1-1): KAGVTQTPRYLIKTRGQQVTLSCSPISGHRSVSWYQQTPGQGLQFLFEYFSETQRNKGNFPGRFSGRQFSNSRSEMNVSTLELGDSALYLCASSPDRDRSTEAFFGQGTRLTVV.

The chain uses TRBV11-3 and TRBJ2-1, with 9 bases fitting TRBD2. This CDR3 is built from 15 residues. Germline V lookup: CDR1 SGHNT, CDR2 YENEEA. V trimming: 1 base; J trimming: 9 bases; junction bases outside the gene matches: 7. The CDR3 loop is CASSLGGGGAFEQFF. DNA of the CDR3: TGTGCCAGCAGCTTAGGCGGCGGGGGGGCGTTTGAGCAGTTCTTC.

This clonotype was counted many times. V is TRBV18 and J is TRBJ1-2; 10 bases map to TRBD1. This CDR3 is built from 16 residues. Germline V gives CDR1 KGHSH, CDR2 LQKENI. V was pared by 3 bases and J by 1 base, with 5 bases of the junction left unmatched. DNA for the CDR3: TGTGCCAGCTCACCCCTGGACAGGGGGGTTAACTATGGCTACACCTTC. This translates into CASSPLDRGVNYGYTF.

As for this clonotype: A read error may account for a junction end that differs from germline. The chain joins TRBV3-1 to TRBJ1-2, with no clear D. The CDR3 has 12 residues. Germline CDR1 is LGHDT and CDR2 is YNNKEL (reference sequence). The chain's CDR3 is CASSLGNYGHTF. The CDR3, as DNA: TGTGCCAGCAGCCTTGGGAACTATGGCCACACCTTC.

The sample holds a few counts of this clonotype. J is TRBJ2-1 and V is TRBV9; 9 nucleotides align to TRBD2. V shed 0 bases, J shed 0 bases, and the junction held 13 bases outside the gene matches. Per germline, CDR1 SGDLS and CDR2 YYNGEE. This CDR3 region has 20 residues. CDR3 sequence: CASSVAFEAGGQFSYNEQFF. The DNA for the CDR3 is TGTGCCAGCAGCGTAGCCTTTGAAGCGGGGGGCCAATTCTCCTACAATGAGCAGTTCTTC.

The J gene is TRBJ2-4, the V gene TRBV3-1; D possibly corresponds to TRBD1 (7 bases). This CDR3 region has 19 residues. CDR1 is LGHDT, CDR2 YNNKEL, per germline (reference sequence). V lost 2 bases and J 5 bases, leaving 25 bases between the germline ends. Here the CDR3 reads CASSQHGGGQDRPQNIQYF. The CDR3 DNA reads TGTGCCAGCAGCCAACATGGGGGAGGCCAGGACAGGCCTCAAAACATTCAGTACTTC.

The chain combines TRBV6-1 with TRBJ1-2; TRBD1 might be the D (6 bases). The CDR3 runs 13 residues. Germline loops: CDR1 MNHNS, CDR2 SASEGT. Trimming took 6 bases from V and 6 from J, leaving 14 bases between them. Here the CDR3 DNA reads TGTGCCAGCAGCCTGCAGGCAGGGGATGGCTACACCTTC. This encodes CASSLQAGDGYTF.

The rearrangement links TRBV12-5 to TRBJ1-2; D not certain. The CDR3 spans 13 residues. V lost 2 bases to trimming and J lost 5 bases, with 9 bases between them. Germline V lookup: CDR1 LGHNT, CDR2 FRNRAP. CDR3 bases: TGTGCTAGTGGTTTGTCTTCGGGTTATGGCTACACCTTC. Translated, it gives CASGLSSGYGYTF.

This chain joins TRBV7-2 and TRBJ2-4, with D possibly TRBD2 on 5 matching bases. V was cut by 5 bases and J by 4 bases, with 15 bases left in between. The CDR3 has 15 residues. The germline gives CDR1 SGHTA, CDR2 FQGNSA. The CDR3 sequence: CASSPRGNLKNIQYF. The DNA for the CDR3 is TGTGCCAGCAGCCCCCGGGGTAACCTAAAAAACATTCAGTACTTC.

The chain recombines TRBV20-1 with TRBJ2-1; maybe TRBD2 (7 bases). With 5 bases removed from V and 4 bases from J, the gap between germline ends came to 12 bases. The germline gives CDR1 DFQATT, CDR2 SNEGSKA (reference sequence). The CDR3 is 13 amino acids. The CDR3 loop reads CSAGRGGYNEQFF. The DNA for the CDR3 is TGCAGTGCTGGGAGGGGGGGGTACAATGAGCAGTTCTTC.

The CDR3 DNA reads TGTGCCAGCAGTGACGAGGGCCGCGGTGAAGCTTTCTTT. It yields the protein CASSDEGRGEAFF. The chain is built from TRBV6-5 and TRBJ1-1; D not certain. This CDR3 region has 13 residues. The germline CDR1 and CDR2 sequences are MNHEY and SVGAGI. V dropped 5 bases and J dropped 7 bases, with 14 bases sitting between them.

The table lists this clonotype with many counts. The chain employs TRBV7-2 and TRBJ2-1; 10 bases are shared with TRBD1. V dropped 5 bases and J dropped 3; count of bases not matched to a gene: 1. From germline, CDR1 is SGHTA and CDR2 FQGNSA. CDR3 length: 14 amino acids. The CDR3: CASSRDRGYNEQFF. The CDR3 DNA reads TGTGCCAGCAGCCGGGACAGGGGCTACAATGAGCAGTTCTTC. The full variable domain, its missing parts supplied by reference TRBV7-2 and TRBJ2-1, is GAGVSQSPSNKVTEKGKDVELRCDPISGHTALYWYRQSLGQGLEFLIYFQGNSAPDKSGLPSDRFSAERTGGSVSTLTIQRTQQEDSAVYLCASSRDRGYNEQFFGPGTRLTVL.

This clonotype turned up a few times. The rearrangement joins TRBV7-2 to TRBJ1-1; unclear D gene. Germline V CDR1 and CDR2: SGHTA, FQGNSA. V lost 3 bases and J 4 bases, leaving 9 bases between the germline ends. The CDR3 is 13 residues long. CDR3 DNA: TGTGCCAGCAGCTTCTACCAAAGCACTGAAGCTTTCTTT. Translation: CASSFYQSTEAFF.